The clone carrying this T cell receptor (beta chain) was observed at least ten times. Deletions cut 1 base from V and 0 bases from J, with 7 bases between. Germline V CDR1 and CDR2: LGHNA, YSLEER. The CDR3 is 15 residues long. TCRdb analysed the RACE reads with MiXCR anew, one entry per CDR3 protein. The sample holds roughly 200,000 distinct CDR3 sequences; more than 20% are singletons and the top ten take roughly 2.4%. These data belong to a study of human T cells and chemical hapten exposure. About the study: While the approximately 25-week study was under way, patients received diphenylcyclopropenone on the scalp every week.

Time point noted: patch test 3, about 24 weeks after DPC sensitization. This sample's treatment: therapeutic diphenylcyclopropenone sensitization with weekly scalp DPC. The receptor's source is a middle-aged woman with alopecia areata. Some clones in this sample may be carry-over from other donors' samples. Sequenced here: whole blood, sampled in connection with sensitization to the hapten diphenylcyclopropenone (DPC). The gene calls are TRBV4-3 and TRBJ2-1; D is unclear. The CDR3 region has the DNA TGCGCCAGCAGCCAAGCTATCGGCTCCTACAATGAGCAGTTCTTC. This encodes CASSQAIGSYNEQFF.